The clone carrying this T cell receptor beta chain was observed a handful of times. The data were taken from a study of T cells after yellow fever vaccination. TCRdb passed the 5' RACE reads through MiXCR, listing each CDR3 protein once. The data hold hundreds of thousands of distinct CDR3 sequences, with around a sixth observed a single time. V lost 6 bases, J lost 0 bases, and 12 bases lay in between. Germline-derived CDR1 and CDR2 are MNHNS and SASEGT. The CDR3 covers 15 residues. Sequenced material: PBMCs, taken before the yellow fever booster vaccination. The chain joins TRBV6-1 to TRBJ1-5; D is undetermined. The receptor's source is a man younger than 35 who received the YFV17D yellow fever vaccine. The CDR3 here is CASRTSGHSNQPQHF. CDR3 nucleotide sequence: TGTGCCAGCAGGACCTCAGGTCATAGCAATCAGCCCCAGCATTTT.